This record covers a single T cell receptor (beta chain). In the authors' workflow: Estimation of nucleated cell counts was performed using reference gene primer amplification. TCRdb's copy holds only in-frame clones and misses some; the assay was immunoSEQ multiplex PCR. The DNA was the basis for D and trimming; V, J and clone size are from that table. The sample shows 130,000 or so clones, around three quarters of them seen only once. This CDR3 comprises 13 residues. CDR1 is MDHEN and CDR2 is SYDVKM in the germline V gene. V lost 3 bases to trimming and J lost 2 bases, with 7 bases between them. The data are from a study of blood T cell repertoires in COVID-19. At the level of the study: Both acute and convalescent COVID-19 samples were obtained from the United States, Italy and Spain.

The receptor was isolated from a man aged 45-60 years with acute or convalescent COVID-19. This chain uses TRBV28 with TRBJ1-2; TRBD1 might be the D (6 bases). Sequencing input: peripheral blood. CDR3 nucleotides: TGTGCCAGCAGTTTTACAGGGAACTATGGCTACACCTTC. Protein product: CASSFTGNYGYTF.